These T cell receptor beta chains were read from a single sample in a study of T-cell reconstitution after alpha-beta-depleted transplantation in children. TCRdb reanalysed the PCR reads using MiXCR and keeps one entry per CDR3 protein. The sample includes approximately 400,000 distinct CDR3 sequences, about 11% of them seen just once. Specimen: PBMCs from the stem cell graft donor, collected from the stem cell graft. Receptors originate from a human donor who donated a stem cell graft to a child with acute myeloid leukemia. The CDR3 runs from the conserved cysteine through the conserved F or W. The order of the fields is D gene, V gene, J gene, clone size, CDR3 protein, CDR3 DNA. The D gene is left open where the match is weak. Clone size, where shown, is once, few, many, or a class for clones that have expanded.

d_call: NA
v_call: TRBV6-2/TRBV6-3
j_call: TRBJ1-5
clone_size: few
cdr3_aa: CASSSVRNQPQHF
cdr3_nt: TGTGCCAGCAGTTCCGTACGCAATCAGCCCCAGCATTTT

d_call: NA
v_call: TRBV11-3
j_call: TRBJ1-6
clone_size: many
cdr3_aa: CASSLVDWSGQRRSPLHF
cdr3_nt: TGTGCCAGCAGCTTAGTAGATTGGTCGGGACAACGGCGGTCACCCCTCCACTTT

d_call: NA
v_call: TRBV18
j_call: TRBJ2-1
clone_size: NA
cdr3_aa: CASSLIGARNEQFF
cdr3_nt: TGTGCCAGCTCCCTCATTGGAGCTAGAAATGAGCAGTTCTTC

d_call: NA
v_call: TRBV29-1
j_call: TRBJ2-3
clone_size: few
cdr3_aa: CSVLVETDTQYF
cdr3_nt: TGCAGCGTCCTCGTTGAGACAGATACGCAGTATTTT

d_call: NA
v_call: TRBV2
j_call: TRBJ1-2
clone_size: many
cdr3_aa: CASSGTFYGYTF
cdr3_nt: TGTGCCAGCAGCGGCACCTTCTATGGCTACACCTTC

d_call: TRBD1
v_call: TRBV6-1
j_call: TRBJ1-5
clone_size: NA
cdr3_aa: CASREMGTAGQPQHF
cdr3_nt: TGTGCCAGCAGGGAGATGGGGACAGCGGGTCAGCCCCAGCATTTT

d_call: NA
v_call: TRBV4-1
j_call: TRBJ2-2
clone_size: NA
cdr3_aa: CASSQGPGLAGELFF
cdr3_nt: TGCGCCAGCAGCCAGGGACCAGGGTTGGCCGGGGAGCTGTTTTTT

d_call: TRBD1
v_call: TRBV5-1
j_call: TRBJ1-1
clone_size: many
cdr3_aa: CASSPRTGDGTEAFF
cdr3_nt: TGCGCCAGCAGCCCCAGGACAGGGGACGGCACTGAAGCTTTCTTT

d_call: NA
v_call: TRBV5-1
j_call: TRBJ2-2
clone_size: NA
cdr3_aa: CASSLMGARDTGELFF
cdr3_nt: TGCGCCAGCAGCTTGATGGGGGCGCGGGACACCGGGGAGCTGTTTTTT

d_call: NA
v_call: TRBV20-1
j_call: TRBJ2-5
clone_size: few
cdr3_aa: CSARMVIQETQYF
cdr3_nt: TGCAGTGCTAGAATGGTGATCCAAGAGACCCAGTACTTC

d_call: TRBD2
v_call: TRBV6-6
j_call: TRBJ2-4
clone_size: few
cdr3_aa: CASSYPGGVLQYF
cdr3_nt: TGTGCCAGCAGTTATCCTGGGGGGGTTCTTCAGTACTTC

d_call: TRBD2
v_call: TRBV28
j_call: TRBJ2-1
clone_size: many
cdr3_aa: CASSSIGLAGVNEQFF
cdr3_nt: TGTGCCAGCAGTTCCATCGGACTAGCGGGAGTCAATGAGCAGTTCTTC

d_call: NA
v_call: TRBV6-5
j_call: TRBJ2-5
clone_size: few
cdr3_aa: CASSYGRGQETQYF
cdr3_nt: TGTGCCAGCAGTTACGGGAGGGGGCAAGAGACCCAGTACTTC

d_call: NA
v_call: TRBV12-3/TRBV12-4
j_call: TRBJ1-5
clone_size: NA
cdr3_aa: CASSAVTANQPQHF
cdr3_nt: TGTGCCAGCAGCGCGGTGACAGCCAATCAGCCCCAGCATTTT

d_call: NA
v_call: TRBV21-1
j_call: TRBJ1-4
clone_size: few
cdr3_aa: CASSKVDRGNEKLFF
cdr3_nt: TGTGCCAGCAGCAAAGTTGACAGGGGTAATGAAAAACTGTTTTTT

d_call: NA
v_call: TRBV7-2
j_call: TRBJ2-7
clone_size: NA
cdr3_aa: CASSLGGGRDYEQYF
cdr3_nt: TGTGCCAGCAGCTTAGGGGGGGGCAGGGATTACGAGCAGTACTTC

d_call: NA
v_call: TRBV20-1
j_call: TRBJ2-1
clone_size: few
cdr3_aa: CSASLANNEQFF
cdr3_nt: TGCAGTGCTAGTTTGGCCAACAATGAGCAGTTCTTC

d_call: TRBD1
v_call: TRBV6-1
j_call: TRBJ1-4
clone_size: NA
cdr3_aa: CASSEAPGQGGEKLFF
cdr3_nt: TGTGCCAGCAGTGAAGCGCCGGGACAGGGGGGTGAAAAACTGTTTTTT

d_call: NA
v_call: TRBV5-6
j_call: TRBJ2-7
clone_size: many
cdr3_aa: CASSLKFGGNDEQYF
cdr3_nt: TGTGCCAGCAGCTTGAAATTCGGGGGAAACGACGAGCAGTACTTC

d_call: NA
v_call: TRBV25-1
j_call: TRBJ2-2
clone_size: NA
cdr3_aa: CASSGVGAGELFF
cdr3_nt: TGTGCCAGCAGTGGCGTGGGCGCCGGGGAGCTGTTTTTT

d_call: NA
v_call: TRBV5-4
j_call: TRBJ2-5
clone_size: many
cdr3_aa: CASSLGLTQETQYF
cdr3_nt: TGTGCCAGCAGCTTGGGACTAACACAAGAGACCCAGTACTTC

d_call: NA
v_call: TRBV20-1
j_call: TRBJ2-7
clone_size: NA
cdr3_aa: CSAQEDPYEQYF
cdr3_nt: TGCAGTGCACAAGAGGACCCCTACGAGCAGTACTTC

d_call: TRBD1
v_call: TRBV20-1
j_call: TRBJ1-2
clone_size: few
cdr3_aa: CSAIFGQGLVTF
cdr3_nt: TGCAGTGCTATTTTTGGACAGGGTCTGGTCACCTTC

d_call: TRBD2
v_call: TRBV5-4
j_call: TRBJ2-3
clone_size: NA
cdr3_aa: CASSLLGTRQTDTQYF
cdr3_nt: TGTGCCAGCAGCTTGTTAGGGACTAGGCAGACAGATACGCAGTATTTT

d_call: NA
v_call: TRBV12-3/TRBV12-4
j_call: TRBJ1-5
clone_size: many
cdr3_aa: CASSFSRGTQPQHF
cdr3_nt: TGTGCCAGCAGTTTTAGTAGGGGAACTCAGCCCCAGCATTTT

d_call: NA
v_call: TRBV29-1
j_call: TRBJ1-2
clone_size: NA
cdr3_aa: CSVAGQTNYGYTF
cdr3_nt: TGCAGCGTCGCCGGACAGACTAACTATGGCTACACCTTC

d_call: NA
v_call: TRBV29-1
j_call: TRBJ2-2
clone_size: few
cdr3_aa: CSVGKASTGELFF
cdr3_nt: TGCAGCGTTGGGAAGGCATCCACCGGGGAGCTGTTTTTT

d_call: TRBD1
v_call: TRBV6-1
j_call: TRBJ1-4
clone_size: few
cdr3_aa: CASSTAGGLNEKLFF
cdr3_nt: TGTGCCAGCAGTACGGCAGGGGGCCTTAATGAAAAACTGTTTTTT

d_call: TRBD2
v_call: TRBV10-3
j_call: TRBJ2-1
clone_size: few
cdr3_aa: CAITQTSGAYNEQFF
cdr3_nt: TGTGCCATCACCCAGACTAGCGGGGCCTACAATGAGCAGTTCTTC

d_call: TRBD1
v_call: TRBV6-5
j_call: TRBJ2-7
clone_size: few
cdr3_aa: CASSSPTGDVSYEQYF
cdr3_nt: TGTGCCAGCAGCTCCCCGACAGGGGACGTCTCCTACGAGCAGTACTTC

d_call: NA
v_call: TRBV6-6
j_call: TRBJ2-5
clone_size: few
cdr3_aa: CASVGRSQETQYF
cdr3_nt: TGTGCCAGTGTCGGACGGAGTCAAGAGACCCAGTACTTC

d_call: NA
v_call: TRBV27
j_call: TRBJ1-5
clone_size: few
cdr3_aa: CASRFGGGWDQPQHF
cdr3_nt: TGTGCCAGCCGATTCGGGGGGGGATGGGATCAGCCCCAGCATTTT

d_call: NA
v_call: TRBV4-1
j_call: TRBJ1-6
clone_size: NA
cdr3_aa: CASSQDPSSYNSPLHF
cdr3_nt: TGCGCCAGCAGCCAAGATCCGAGCTCCTATAATTCACCCCTCCACTTT

d_call: NA
v_call: TRBV6-6
j_call: TRBJ1-2
clone_size: NA
cdr3_aa: CASRRGPTYAYTF
cdr3_nt: TGTGCCAGCAGACGCGGGCCCACCTATGCCTACACCTTC

d_call: NA
v_call: TRBV20-1
j_call: TRBJ1-2
clone_size: few
cdr3_aa: CSARAGGDQRYGYTF
cdr3_nt: TGCAGTGCTAGGGCGGGAGGAGATCAGCGGTATGGCTACACCTTC

d_call: NA
v_call: TRBV12-3/TRBV12-4
j_call: TRBJ1-3
clone_size: NA
cdr3_aa: CASRAQGISGNTIYF
cdr3_nt: TGTGCCAGCAGAGCCCAGGGTATCTCTGGAAACACCATATATTTT

d_call: NA
v_call: TRBV11-2
j_call: TRBJ2-4
clone_size: NA
cdr3_aa: CASSQRPTGNIQYF
cdr3_nt: TGTGCCAGCAGCCAACGACCCACCGGTAACATTCAGTACTTC

d_call: NA
v_call: TRBV29-1
j_call: TRBJ2-6
clone_size: NA
cdr3_aa: CSVVWASGANVLTF
cdr3_nt: TGCAGCGTTGTTTGGGCCTCTGGGGCCAACGTCCTGACTTTC

d_call: TRBD2
v_call: TRBV2
j_call: TRBJ2-1
clone_size: many
cdr3_aa: CASSWTSGGNNEQFF
cdr3_nt: TGTGCCAGCAGCTGGACTAGCGGGGGGAACAATGAGCAGTTCTTC

d_call: NA
v_call: TRBV5-1
j_call: TRBJ2-1
clone_size: NA
cdr3_aa: CASRYEGDYNEQFF
cdr3_nt: TGCGCCAGCCGCTATGAAGGGGACTACAATGAGCAGTTCTTC

d_call: NA
v_call: TRBV29-1
j_call: TRBJ1-1
clone_size: few
cdr3_aa: CSVLKANTEAFF
cdr3_nt: TGCAGCGTTTTGAAGGCGAACACTGAAGCTTTCTTT

d_call: NA
v_call: TRBV9
j_call: TRBJ2-5
clone_size: many
cdr3_aa: CASSVLGEHQETQYF
cdr3_nt: TGTGCCAGCAGCGTATTGGGAGAACACCAAGAGACCCAGTACTTC

d_call: NA
v_call: TRBV9
j_call: TRBJ2-1
clone_size: many
cdr3_aa: CASSVGGSQANEQFF
cdr3_nt: TGTGCCAGCAGCGTAGGTGGGAGCCAGGCGAATGAGCAGTTCTTC

d_call: NA
v_call: TRBV20-1
j_call: TRBJ1-1
clone_size: many
cdr3_aa: CSAMEGRGTEAFF
cdr3_nt: TGCAGTGCTATGGAGGGTCGAGGCACTGAAGCTTTCTTT

d_call: NA
v_call: TRBV5-1
j_call: TRBJ2-3
clone_size: NA
cdr3_aa: CASSFDSPPDTQYF
cdr3_nt: TGCGCCAGCAGCTTCGATAGTCCTCCAGATACGCAGTATTTT

d_call: NA
v_call: TRBV7-3
j_call: TRBJ2-2
clone_size: many
cdr3_aa: CASSLVPGTNTGELFF
cdr3_nt: TGTGCCAGCAGCTTAGTTCCGGGCACGAACACCGGGGAGCTGTTTTTT

d_call: TRBD2
v_call: TRBV29-1
j_call: TRBJ2-1
clone_size: few
cdr3_aa: CSVGGIAGGITSYNEQFF
cdr3_nt: TGCAGCGTTGGGGGGATAGCGGGAGGGATAACCTCCTACAATGAGCAGTTCTTC

d_call: TRBD1
v_call: TRBV11-2
j_call: TRBJ2-5
clone_size: many
cdr3_aa: CASSPGQGGRETQYF
cdr3_nt: TGTGCCAGCAGCCCCGGACAGGGAGGACGAGAGACCCAGTACTTC

d_call: TRBD2
v_call: TRBV7-9
j_call: TRBJ2-1
clone_size: NA
cdr3_aa: CASRNEREIGNQQFF
cdr3_nt: TGTGCCAGCCGAAATGAGCGGGAGATTGGGAATCAGCAGTTCTTC

d_call: NA
v_call: TRBV6-2/TRBV6-3
j_call: TRBJ1-4
clone_size: NA
cdr3_aa: CASSSQGEKLFF
cdr3_nt: TGTGCCAGCAGTTCACAGGGTGAAAAACTGTTTTTT

d_call: TRBD2
v_call: TRBV5-1
j_call: TRBJ2-3
clone_size: NA
cdr3_aa: CASSFQRGGTDTQYF
cdr3_nt: TGCGCCAGCAGCTTCCAGCGGGGGGGGACAGATACGCAGTATTTT

d_call: NA
v_call: TRBV7-8
j_call: TRBJ1-1
clone_size: NA
cdr3_aa: CASSLDPGRTNTEAFF
cdr3_nt: TGTGCCAGCAGCTTAGACCCCGGGCGAACGAACACTGAAGCTTTCTTT

d_call: TRBD2
v_call: TRBV5-1
j_call: TRBJ2-7
clone_size: few
cdr3_aa: CASRGTSGRVSEQYF
cdr3_nt: TGCGCCAGCAGAGGGACTAGCGGGAGGGTTTCCGAGCAGTACTTC

d_call: NA
v_call: TRBV11-2
j_call: TRBJ1-1
clone_size: few
cdr3_aa: CASNGGINTEAFF
cdr3_nt: TGTGCCAGCAACGGGGGGATCAACACTGAAGCTTTCTTT

d_call: NA
v_call: TRBV5-1
j_call: TRBJ1-2
clone_size: few
cdr3_aa: CASSSPGPEGGYTF
cdr3_nt: TGCGCCAGCAGCAGCCCCGGGCCGGAGGGGGGCTACACCTTC

d_call: NA
v_call: TRBV5-1
j_call: TRBJ2-5
clone_size: NA
cdr3_aa: CASSLELLETQYF
cdr3_nt: TGCGCCAGCAGCTTGGAACTGTTAGAGACCCAGTACTTC

d_call: NA
v_call: TRBV20-1
j_call: TRBJ1-2
clone_size: many
cdr3_aa: CSARLRQGYTF
cdr3_nt: TGCAGTGCTAGACTTCGACAGGGCTACACCTTC

d_call: NA
v_call: TRBV20-1
j_call: TRBJ1-2
clone_size: NA
cdr3_aa: CSARARWGIHGYTF
cdr3_nt: TGCAGTGCTAGGGCCAGATGGGGAATTCATGGCTACACCTTC

d_call: TRBD2
v_call: TRBV24-1
j_call: TRBJ2-2
clone_size: NA
cdr3_aa: CATSEGGRPGELFF
cdr3_nt: TGTGCCACCAGTGAGGGCGGGAGACCCGGGGAGCTGTTTTTT

d_call: NA
v_call: TRBV25-1
j_call: TRBJ2-3
clone_size: NA
cdr3_aa: CASSEPRTDTQYF
cdr3_nt: TGTGCCAGCAGTGAACCCCGCACAGATACGCAGTATTTT